Below, 14 T cell receptor beta chains from the same sample are listed, as sequenced in a study of blood T cell repertoires in COVID-19. Sequencing was performed with immunoSEQ multiplex PCR; in TCRdb, only in-frame clones are kept and a portion is missing. The sample lists approximately 50,000 clones, about nine tenths occurring once. The material sequenced was peripheral blood. The receptors derive from a man aged 40-55 years with acute or convalescent COVID-19.

The CDR3: CASSLGGSRETQYF. DNA for the CDR3: TGCGCCAGCAGCTTGGGCGGGAGTCGGGAGACCCAGTACTTC. The gene calls are TRBV5-1 and TRBJ2-5; 7 positions match TRBD2. The V gene's germline CDR1 is SGHRS and CDR2 YFSETQ. J lost 5 bases, V lost 0 bases, and 4 bases had no gene match. The CDR3 extends over 14 amino acids.

The J gene is TRBJ1-2, the V gene TRBV6-5, with TRBD1 as a possible D gene (6 bases). Germline V lookup: CDR1 MNHEY, CDR2 SVGAGI. The CDR3 runs to 14 residues. V lost 6 bases and J 0 bases, leaving 11 bases between the germline ends. CDR3 sequence: CASRAGTTNYGYTF. The CDR3 DNA is TGTGCCAGCAGAGCCGGGACAACTAACTATGGCTACACCTTC.

This chain connects TRBV25-1 to TRBJ2-1; the match to TRBD2 covers 14 bases. The CDR3 length is 17 residues. After removal of 8 bases from V and 2 bases from J, the junction contained 8 bases not matched to a gene. Germline V gives CDR1 MGHDK, CDR2 SYGVNS. CDR3: CASLGTSGRGAYNEQFF. CDR3 nucleotides: TGTGCCAGCTTAGGGACTAGCGGGAGAGGGGCCTACAATGAGCAGTTCTTC.

This chain uses TRBV3-1 (or the pseudogene TRBV3-2) with TRBJ2-5, with no clear D. Germline lookup yields CDR1 LGHDT and CDR2 YNNKEL (reference sequence). The V end lost 9 bases, the J end lost 7 bases, and 15 bases lay between the germline ends. The CDR3 loop spans 12 amino acids. This CDR3 reads CASDSSGTTQYF. The DNA for the CDR3 is TGTGCCAGTGACTCGTCCGGTACGACCCAGTACTTC.

This chain links TRBV6-1 with TRBJ1-5; a weak D match, TRBD1 (6 bases). Germline CDR1 and CDR2: MNHNS and SASEGT. CDR3 size: 19 residues. The V gene lost 2 bases and the J gene lost 1 base, with 21 bases spanning the gap. In DNA form, the CDR3 reads TGTGCCAGCAGTGAATTGGGAACAGGGACGAGGCTCAGCAATCAGCCCCAGCATTTT. It specifies CASSELGTGTRLSNQPQHF.

The chain links TRBV7-9 to TRBJ2-3, with no clear D. The CDR3 spans 13 residues. Germline V gene lookup returns CDR1 SEHNR and CDR2 FQNEAQ (reference sequence). The V end was cut by 3 bases, the J end by 2 bases, with 6 bases between. CDR3 region: CASSFQVTDTQYF. The CDR3 nucleotides are TGTGCCAGCAGCTTCCAGGTCACAGATACGCAGTATTTT.

The V gene is TRBV24-1, the J gene TRBJ2-1; TRBD2 matches 14 bases. V lost 3 bases to trimming and J lost 2 bases; unmatched junction nucleotides: 5. The CDR3 runs 18 residues. The germline V gene encodes CDR1 KGHDR and CDR2 SFDVKD. The CDR3 nucleotides are TGTGCCACCAGTGATCCAGGACTAGCGGGAGGCACCTACAATGAGCAGTTCTTC. Translating gives CATSDPGLAGGTYNEQFF.

This clone appeared a few times. J is TRBJ2-4 and V is TRBV14; weak D call: TRBD1 (5 bases). Germline values: CDR1 SGHDN, CDR2 FVKESK. V lost 0 bases and J 6 bases, leaving 18 bases between the germline ends. This CDR3 spans 17 amino acids. Written as DNA, the CDR3 is TGTGCCAGCAGCCAAGATCGTTTGAGACAGCCGTTAAACATTCAGTACTTC. As protein: CASSQDRLRQPLNIQYF.

This chain joins TRBV6-1 and TRBJ2-1, with 13 positions matching TRBD2. The CDR3 is 16 residues long. The junction had 6 bases not matched to a gene; V was cut back by 4 bases and J by 6 bases. The V gene's germline CDR1 is MNHNS and CDR2 SASEGT. The CDR3 protein is CASSGTSGRSVNEQFF. The DNA for the CDR3 is TGTGCCAGCAGTGGGACTAGCGGGAGATCGGTCAATGAGCAGTTCTTC.

This chain joins TRBV11-3 and TRBJ2-1; D is perhaps TRBD2 (5 bases). This CDR3 region has 12 residues. V was trimmed by 2 bases and J by 10 bases, leaving 9 bases between them. CDR1 is SGHNT and CDR2 is YENEEA in the germline V gene. The CDR3 DNA follows: TGTGCCAGCAGCTTACCACGCGGGGAGCAGTTCTTC. It yields the protein CASSLPRGEQFF.

V gene TRBV2 combines with J gene TRBJ2-3, with TRBD2 matching over 8 bases. Germline V gene data show CDR1 as SNHLY and CDR2 as FYNNEI. The CDR3 has 15 amino acids. Unmatched junction bases numbered 7, after V lost 3 bases and J lost 5 bases. DNA for the CDR3: TGTGCCAGCAGTGACCAGCGGGAGCAAGGAGATACGCAGTATTTT. It encodes CASSDQREQGDTQYF.

This chain connects TRBV7-2 to TRBJ2-2, with D possibly matching TRBD1 (5 bases). Looked up from germline, CDR1 is SGHTA and CDR2 is FQGNSA. Trimming pared 10 bases from V and 1 base from J, leaving 13 bases between. This CDR3 has 14 residues. The CDR3 DNA reads TGTGCCAACCCGGACGGACAGAACACCGGGGAGCTGTTTTTT. Residues: CANPDGQNTGELFF.

A single count supports this clone. The rearrangement links TRBV18 to TRBJ1-1; D remains unclear. The CDR3 spans 17 residues. Germline V lookup: CDR1 KGHSH, CDR2 LQKENI. The ends were cut back, 6 bases at V and 1 base at J, with 21 bases in the middle. CDR3 in DNA: TGTGCCAGCTCGCCCACGGGGTCCCGGCGAGGGAACACTGAAGCTTTCTTT. Translated, it gives CASSPTGSRRGNTEAFF.

V and J are TRBV3-1 (or the pseudogene TRBV3-2) and TRBJ1-4; D is possibly TRBD1 (6 bases). This CDR3 spans 19 amino acids. CDR1 and CDR2 from the germline V gene are LGHDT and YNNKEL (reference sequence). Between the trimmed V and J ends, which lost 0 bases and 6 bases, there was a span of 23 bases. CDR3 region: CASSQDGRGHTRLDEKLFF. In DNA, the CDR3 is TGTGCCAGCAGCCAAGATGGCCGGGGACATACTCGGCTTGATGAAAAACTGTTTTTT.